A single sample gave rise to the 14 T cell receptor beta chains below, sequenced in a study of blood T cell repertoires in COVID-19. Sequencing was performed with immunoSEQ multiplex PCR; in TCRdb, only in-frame clones are kept and a portion is missing. The sample lists about 160,000 clones; approximately 82% were seen once. The specimen was peripheral blood. Every receptor here comes from a woman older than 75 with acute or convalescent COVID-19.

J is TRBJ2-3 and V is TRBV9, with D unclear. V dropped 1 base and J dropped 4 bases, with 13 bases sitting between them. The germline CDR1 and CDR2 sequences are SGDLS and YYNGEE. The CDR3 loop spans 15 amino acids. The CDR3 region has the DNA TGTGCCAGCAGCGTATTTTCAGATTCGTCAGATACGCAGTATTTT. The encoded protein is CASSVFSDSSDTQYF.

The chain employs TRBV5-4 and TRBJ2-1; 8 bases map to TRBD2. CDR3 length: 15 amino acids. Trimming cost V 4 bases and J 7 bases; bases outside gene matches: 10. Germline lookup yields CDR1 SGHNT and CDR2 YYREEE (reference sequence). The chain's CDR3 is CASSRTSGWGNEQFF. CDR3 DNA sequence: TGTGCCAGCAGCCGAACTAGCGGCTGGGGAAATGAGCAGTTCTTC.

The chain couples TRBV11-2 to TRBJ2-5; 8 bases fit TRBD2. The CDR3 consists of 16 residues. The trim removed 2 bases at V and 5 bases at J, leaving 10 bases unmatched. The V gene's germline CDR1 is SGHAT and CDR2 FQNNGV. The CDR3 region has the DNA TGTGCCAGCAGCTTACGCGACGGGACTAGGGGGGAGACCCAGTACTTC. It codes for CASSLRDGTRGETQYF.

This clone appeared a single time. The chain links TRBV24-1 to TRBJ2-7; 8 bases are shared with TRBD2. In germline, CDR1 is KGHDR, CDR2 SFDVKD. Trimming took 5 bases from V and 0 from J; bases not matched to a gene: 5. The length of the CDR3 is 15 residues. DNA for the CDR3: TGTGCCACCAGTGGTAATAGCGGGAACTCCTACGAGCAGTACTTC. Its translation: CATSGNSGNSYEQYF.

The CDR3 here is CASSLGQGLYGYTF. CDR3 nucleotide sequence: TGTGCCAGCAGCTTAGGCCAGGGTCTCTATGGCTACACCTTC. The chain has TRBV7-9 and TRBJ1-2; D may be TRBD1 (5 bases). Germline V lookup: CDR1 SEHNR, CDR2 FQNEAQ (reference sequence). The CDR3 consists of 14 residues. V lost 1 base, J lost 4 bases, and 10 bases lay in between.

This clone was counted only a few times. The V and J genes are TRBV4-3 and TRBJ1-6, with 7 bases lining up with TRBD1. The CDR3 runs 14 residues. V was clipped by 2 bases and J by 9 bases; unmatched bases: 4. Germline V lookup: CDR1 LGHNA, CDR2 YSLEER. CDR3 DNA: TGCGCCAGCAGCCAAAACAGGGGTATTTCACCCCTCCACTTT. It codes for CASSQNRGISPLHF.

This chain uses TRBV6-1 with TRBJ2-1; TRBD2 matches at 9 bases. V lost 4 bases to trimming and J lost 1 base; unmatched junction nucleotides: 5. CDR1 MNHNS and CDR2 SASEGT come from the germline V gene. This CDR3 comprises 16 residues. The CDR3: CASSGSLAGSYNEQFF. CDR3 nucleotide sequence: TGTGCCAGCAGTGGAAGCCTAGCGGGATCCTACAATGAGCAGTTCTTC.

V gene TRBV15 combines with J gene TRBJ2-5; possibly TRBD1 for D (5 bases). CDR3 length equals 12 residues. V lost 5 bases to trimming and J lost 5 bases, with 9 bases between them. Germline CDR1 LNHNV, CDR2 YYDKDF (reference sequence). For the CDR3, the DNA is TGTGCCACCAGCGAAGGGGTCGAGACCCAGTACTTC. This translates into CATSEGVETQYF.

This chain connects TRBV12-5 to TRBJ1-6; a weak D match, TRBD1 (5 bases). Germline V gene lookup returns CDR1 LGHNT and CDR2 FRNRAP. V lost 0 bases and J lost 3, with 15 bases in between. CDR3 length: 18 residues. CDR3 DNA: TGTGCTAGTGGTTTGGTACCTGGAGGGGCCCTCTATAATTCACCCCTCCACTTT. Translating gives CASGLVPGGALYNSPLHF.

The CDR3 sequence: CASSWVGGSFPDTQYF. As DNA, the CDR3 is TGTGCCAGCAGCTGGGTTGGCGGGAGTTTCCCAGATACGCAGTATTTT. The chain joins TRBV7-2 to TRBJ2-3, with 7 bases lining up with TRBD2. This CDR3 spans 16 amino acids. V shed 4 bases, J shed 4 bases, and the junction held 11 bases outside the gene matches. CDR1 and CDR2 from the germline V gene are SGHTA and FQGNSA.

This chain uses TRBV18 with TRBJ1-6; D uncertain. V was shortened by 4 bases and J by 6 bases, with 13 bases between the two germline ends. Germline CDR1 and CDR2: KGHSH and LQKENI. The CDR3 extends over 15 amino acids. The CDR3 nucleotides are TGTGCCAGCTCACTGAGCGGGCCGATTAATTCACCCCTCCACTTT. As protein: CASSLSGPINSPLHF.

The genes are TRBV10-3 and TRBJ1-3, with no clear D. CDR1 and CDR2 (germline): ENHRY, SYGVKD. This CDR3 comprises 14 residues. V lost 5 bases and J 0 bases, leaving 8 bases between the germline ends. The DNA of the CDR3 is TGTGCCATCAGTACCCACTCCTCTGGAAACACCATATATTTT. It is translated as CAISTHSSGNTIYF.

This clone was counted only a few times. J is TRBJ1-4 and V is TRBV15; 12 nucleotides agree with TRBD1. In germline, CDR1 is LNHNV, CDR2 YYDKDF (reference sequence). The CDR3 is made up of 17 amino acids. J lost 7 bases, V lost 6 bases, and 12 bases had no gene match. The CDR3 sequence is CATSWPGTGGVSEKLFF. CDR3 DNA: TGTGCCACCAGTTGGCCCGGGACAGGGGGCGTTTCTGAAAAACTGTTTTTT. The full variable domain, in which reference TRBV15 and TRBJ1-4 provide the parts outside the CDR3, is DAMVIQNPRYQVTQFGKPVTLSCSQTLNHNVMYWYQQKSSQAPKLLFHYYDKDFNNEADTPDNFQSRRPNTSFCFLDIRSPGLGDTAMYLCATSWPGTGGVSEKLFFGSGTQLSVL.

The chain is built from TRBV3-1 (or the pseudogene TRBV3-2) and TRBJ2-5, with 7 bases fitting TRBD2. This CDR3 spans 16 amino acids. CDR1 is LGHDT, CDR2 YNNKEL, per germline (reference sequence). V lost 1 base, J lost 0 bases, and 5 bases stayed unmatched. CDR3 loop: CASSQALAGNQETQYF. In DNA form, the CDR3 reads TGTGCCAGCAGCCAAGCATTAGCGGGTAACCAAGAGACCCAGTACTTC.